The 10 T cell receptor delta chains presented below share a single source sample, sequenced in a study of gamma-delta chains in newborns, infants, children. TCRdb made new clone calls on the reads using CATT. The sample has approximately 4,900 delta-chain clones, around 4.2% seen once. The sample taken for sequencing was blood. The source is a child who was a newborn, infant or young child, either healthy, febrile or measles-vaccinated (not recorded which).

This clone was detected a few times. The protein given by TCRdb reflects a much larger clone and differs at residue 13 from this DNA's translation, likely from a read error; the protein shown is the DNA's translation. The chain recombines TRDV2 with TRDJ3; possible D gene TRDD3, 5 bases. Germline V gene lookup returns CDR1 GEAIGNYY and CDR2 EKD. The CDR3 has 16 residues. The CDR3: CACDTAPGWDTRRMFF. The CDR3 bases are TGTGCCTGTGACACCGCCCCTGGCTGGGACACCCGACGGATGTTTTTC.

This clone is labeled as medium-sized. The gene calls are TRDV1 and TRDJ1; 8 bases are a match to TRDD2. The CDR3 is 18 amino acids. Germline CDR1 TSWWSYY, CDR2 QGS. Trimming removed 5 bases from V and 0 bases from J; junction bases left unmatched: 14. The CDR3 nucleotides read TGTGCTCTTGGGACCCTTCCTAGGGTGGATTTTTACACCGATAAACTCATCTTT. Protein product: CALGTLPRVDFYTDKLIF.

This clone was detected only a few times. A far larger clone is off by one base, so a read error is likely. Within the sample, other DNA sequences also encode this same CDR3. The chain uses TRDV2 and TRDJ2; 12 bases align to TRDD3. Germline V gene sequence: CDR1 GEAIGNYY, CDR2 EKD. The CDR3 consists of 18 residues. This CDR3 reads CACDVLGDTLALTAQLFF. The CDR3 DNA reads TGTGCCTGTGATGTACTGGGGGATACCCTAGCTTTGACGGCACAACTCTTCTTT.

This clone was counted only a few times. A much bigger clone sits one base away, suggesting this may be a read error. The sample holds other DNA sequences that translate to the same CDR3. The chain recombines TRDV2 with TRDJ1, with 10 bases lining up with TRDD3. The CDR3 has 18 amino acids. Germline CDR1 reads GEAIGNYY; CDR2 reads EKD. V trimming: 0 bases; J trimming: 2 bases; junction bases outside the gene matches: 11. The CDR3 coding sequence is TGTGCCTGTGACACCGCCAAGGGGGGATACGCGGGAACCGATAAACTCATCTTT. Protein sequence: CACDTAKGGYAGTDKLIF.

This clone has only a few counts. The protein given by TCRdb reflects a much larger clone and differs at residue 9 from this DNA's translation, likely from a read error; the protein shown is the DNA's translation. The CDR3 DNA reads TGTGCTCTTGGGGAACCCTCTCCGGAGATACCCCCTTTGACAGCACAACTCTTCTTT. Its protein is CALGEPSPEIPPLTAQLFF. V and J are TRDV1 and TRDJ2; D perhaps matches TRDD3 (5 bases). This CDR3 spans 19 amino acids. The V end was cut by 1 base, the J end by 0 bases, with 18 bases between. From germline, CDR1 is TSWWSYY and CDR2 QGS.

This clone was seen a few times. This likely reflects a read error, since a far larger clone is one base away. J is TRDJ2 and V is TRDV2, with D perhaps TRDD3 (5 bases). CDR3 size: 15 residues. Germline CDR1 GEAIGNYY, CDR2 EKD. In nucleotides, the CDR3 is TGTGCCTGTGACACCGGAGGGAAGGGGGCAGCACACCTCTTCTTT. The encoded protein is CACDTGGKGAAHLFF.

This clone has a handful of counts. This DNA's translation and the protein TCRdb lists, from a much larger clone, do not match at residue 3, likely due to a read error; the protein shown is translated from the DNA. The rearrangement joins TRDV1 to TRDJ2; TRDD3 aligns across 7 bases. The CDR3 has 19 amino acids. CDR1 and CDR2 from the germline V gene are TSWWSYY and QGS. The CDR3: CAPGGPFTRLGGMTAQLFF. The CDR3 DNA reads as TGTGCTCCTGGGGGCCCTTTTACTAGGCTGGGGGGAATGACAGCACAACTCTTCTTT.

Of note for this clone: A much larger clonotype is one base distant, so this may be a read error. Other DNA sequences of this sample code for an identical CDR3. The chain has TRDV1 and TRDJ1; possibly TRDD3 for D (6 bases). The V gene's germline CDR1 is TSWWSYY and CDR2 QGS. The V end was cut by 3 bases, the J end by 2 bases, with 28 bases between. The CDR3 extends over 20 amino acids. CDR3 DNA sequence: TGTGCTCTTGGGGAGGATCTCCCCCCATACTGGGATATGGAGACCGATAAACTCATCTTT. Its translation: CALGEDLPPYWDMETDKLIF.

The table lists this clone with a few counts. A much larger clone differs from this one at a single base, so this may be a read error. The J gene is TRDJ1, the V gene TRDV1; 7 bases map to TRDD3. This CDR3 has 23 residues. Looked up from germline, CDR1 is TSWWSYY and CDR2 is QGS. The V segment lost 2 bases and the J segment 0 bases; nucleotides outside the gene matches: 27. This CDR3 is CALGEGRPALGGYRIPYTDKLIF. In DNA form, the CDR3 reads TGTGCTCTTGGGGAAGGCAGACCTGCCCTGGGGGGTTATAGGATCCCGTACACCGATAAACTCATCTTT.

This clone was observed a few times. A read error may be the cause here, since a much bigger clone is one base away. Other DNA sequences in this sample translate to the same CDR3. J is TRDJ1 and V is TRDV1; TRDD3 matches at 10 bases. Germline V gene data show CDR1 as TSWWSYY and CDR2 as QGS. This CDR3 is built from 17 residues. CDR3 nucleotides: TGTGCTCTTGGGTTGGGGGATACTCTCCGGTACACCGATAAGCTCATCTTT. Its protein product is CALGLGDTLRYTDKLIF.